This T cell receptor beta chain was retrieved from a study of vaccination and CD4 T cells after COVID-19. In the study overall: Median time from second vaccine dose to sampling was just over 70 days (14 to 241). Regarding the study as a whole: Of the reactive clones in convalescent patients, a median around 83% showed up only post-vaccination.

The CDR3 length is 14 residues. Germline values: CDR1 ENHRY, CDR2 SYGVKD. The trim removed 5 bases at V and 2 bases at J, leaving 4 bases unmatched. Sequenced with the Oncomine TCR Beta short-read assay was DNA taken from cultured CD4+ T cells. Genomic DNA was taken out of cultured CD4+ T cells by extraction. TCRdb reprocessed the PCR reads via MiXCR and lists one record per CDR3 protein. This repertoire shows 13,000 to 15,000 distinct CDR3 sequences, 51% found once; its top ten account for 10%. Regarding treatment: 10-day PBMC culture with coronavirus spike peptide pools or control peptides (ViraFEST assay). Dates of positive PCR ran from March to December 2020, before US Alpha, Beta and Delta variants. For this clonotype: The antigen is not known.

The sequence derives from a human donor who had recovered from COVID-19. The chain is built from TRBV10-3 and TRBJ2-3; 7 nucleotides agree with TRBD1. Sequenced material: CD4+ T cells from blood, cultured in vitro. CDR3 loop: CAISWQGVTDTQYF. DNA for the CDR3: TGTGCCATCAGTTGGCAGGGGGTCACAGATACGCAGTATTTT.